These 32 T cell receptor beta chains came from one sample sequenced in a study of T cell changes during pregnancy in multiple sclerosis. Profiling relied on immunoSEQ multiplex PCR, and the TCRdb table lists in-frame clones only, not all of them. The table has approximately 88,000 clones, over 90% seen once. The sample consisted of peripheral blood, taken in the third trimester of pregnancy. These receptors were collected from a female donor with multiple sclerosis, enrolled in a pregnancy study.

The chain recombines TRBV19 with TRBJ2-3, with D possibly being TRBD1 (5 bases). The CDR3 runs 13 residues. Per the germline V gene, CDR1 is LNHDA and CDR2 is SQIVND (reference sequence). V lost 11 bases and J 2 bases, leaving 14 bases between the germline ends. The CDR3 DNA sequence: TGTGCCGTCGGACAAGAGAACACAGATACGCAGTATTTT. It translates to CAVGQENTDTQYF. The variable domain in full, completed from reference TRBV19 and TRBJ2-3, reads DGGITQSPKYLFRKEGQNVTLSCEQNLNHDAMYWYRQDPGQGLRLIYYSQIVNDFQKGDIAEGYSVSREKKESFPLTVTSAQKNPTAFYLCAVGQENTDTQYFGPGTRLTVL.

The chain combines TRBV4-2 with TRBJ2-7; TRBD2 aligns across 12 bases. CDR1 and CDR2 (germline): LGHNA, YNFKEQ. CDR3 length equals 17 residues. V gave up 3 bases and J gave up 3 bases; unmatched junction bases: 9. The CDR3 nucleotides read TGTGCCAGCAGCCAGCGACTAGCGGGAGCTTCGAACTACGAGCAGTACTTC. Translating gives CASSQRLAGASNYEQYF.

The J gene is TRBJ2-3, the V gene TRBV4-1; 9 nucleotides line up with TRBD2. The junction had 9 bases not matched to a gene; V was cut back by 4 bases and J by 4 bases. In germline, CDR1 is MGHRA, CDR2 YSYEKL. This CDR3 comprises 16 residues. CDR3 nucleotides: TGCGCCAGCAGCCGCAGGGTAGCGGGAGAATCAGATACGCAGTATTTT. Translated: CASSRRVAGESDTQYF.

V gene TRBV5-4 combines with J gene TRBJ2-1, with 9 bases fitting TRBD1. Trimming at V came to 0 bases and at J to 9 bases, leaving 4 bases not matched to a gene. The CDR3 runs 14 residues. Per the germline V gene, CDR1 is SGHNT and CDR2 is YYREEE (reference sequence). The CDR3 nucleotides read TGTGCCAGCAGCTTGGAACAGGGGGCTGGTGAGCAGTTCTTC. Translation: CASSLEQGAGEQFF.

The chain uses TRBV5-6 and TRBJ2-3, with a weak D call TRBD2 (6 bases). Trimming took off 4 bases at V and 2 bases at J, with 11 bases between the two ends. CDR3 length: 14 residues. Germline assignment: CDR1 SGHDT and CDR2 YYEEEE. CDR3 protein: CASSPGTDTDTQYF. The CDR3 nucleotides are TGTGCCAGCAGCCCCGGGACTGACACAGATACGCAGTATTTT.

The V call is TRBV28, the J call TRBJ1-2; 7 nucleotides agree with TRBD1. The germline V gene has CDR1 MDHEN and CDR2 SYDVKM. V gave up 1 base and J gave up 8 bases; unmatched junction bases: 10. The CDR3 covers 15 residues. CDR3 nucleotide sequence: TGTGCCAGCAGTTTATATAGGGGGCGCTCCGGCGGCTACACCTTC. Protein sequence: CASSLYRGRSGGYTF.

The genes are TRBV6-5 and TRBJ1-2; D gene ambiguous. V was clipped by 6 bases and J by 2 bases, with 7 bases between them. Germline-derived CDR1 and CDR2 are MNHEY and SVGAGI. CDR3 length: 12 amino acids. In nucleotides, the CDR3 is TGTGCCAGCAGCTCGGGGAACTATGGCTACACCTTC. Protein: CASSSGNYGYTF.

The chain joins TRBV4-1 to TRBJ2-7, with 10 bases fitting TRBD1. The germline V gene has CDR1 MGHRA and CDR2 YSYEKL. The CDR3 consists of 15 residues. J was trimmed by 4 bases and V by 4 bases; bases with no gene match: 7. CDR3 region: CASSRESGQGYEQYF. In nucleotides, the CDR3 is TGCGCCAGCAGCCGGGAGTCGGGACAGGGGTACGAGCAGTACTTC.

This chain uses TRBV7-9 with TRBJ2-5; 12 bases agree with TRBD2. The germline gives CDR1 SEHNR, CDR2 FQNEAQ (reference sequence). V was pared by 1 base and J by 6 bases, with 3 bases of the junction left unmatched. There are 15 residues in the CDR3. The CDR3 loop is CASSLGTSGKQTQYF. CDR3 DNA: TGTGCCAGCAGCTTAGGGACTAGCGGGAAACAGACCCAGTACTTC.

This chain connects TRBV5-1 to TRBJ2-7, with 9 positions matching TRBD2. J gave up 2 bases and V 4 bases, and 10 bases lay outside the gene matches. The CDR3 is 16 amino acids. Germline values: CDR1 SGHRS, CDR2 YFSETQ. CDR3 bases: TGCGCCAGCAGCCCAGGTAGCGGGAGTCCCCCCTACGAGCAGTACTTC. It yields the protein CASSPGSGSPPYEQYF. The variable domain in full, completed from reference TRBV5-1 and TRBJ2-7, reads KAGVTQTPRYLIKTRGQQVTLSCSPISGHRSVSWYQQTPGQGLQFLFEYFSETQRNKGNFPGRFSGRQFSNSRSEMNVSTLELGDSALYLCASSPGSGSPPYEQYFGPGTRLTVT.

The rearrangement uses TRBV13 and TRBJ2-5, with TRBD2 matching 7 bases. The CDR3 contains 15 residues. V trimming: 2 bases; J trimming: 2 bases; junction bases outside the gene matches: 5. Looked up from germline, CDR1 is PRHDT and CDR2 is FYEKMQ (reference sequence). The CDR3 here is CASSLLADDQETQYF. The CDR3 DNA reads TGTGCCAGCAGCTTACTAGCGGATGATCAAGAGACCCAGTACTTC.

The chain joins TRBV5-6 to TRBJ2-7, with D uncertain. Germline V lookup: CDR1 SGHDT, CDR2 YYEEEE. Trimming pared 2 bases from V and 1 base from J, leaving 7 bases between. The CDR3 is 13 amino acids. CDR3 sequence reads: CASSFVQSYEQYF. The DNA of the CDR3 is TGTGCCAGCAGCTTCGTACAGTCCTACGAGCAGTACTTC.

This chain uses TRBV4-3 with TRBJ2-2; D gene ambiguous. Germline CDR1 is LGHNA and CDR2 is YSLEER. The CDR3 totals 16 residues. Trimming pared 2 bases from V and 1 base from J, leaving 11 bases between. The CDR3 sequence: CASSQSTPRNTGELFF. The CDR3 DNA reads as TGCGCCAGCAGCCAAAGCACCCCGAGGAACACCGGGGAGCTGTTTTTT.

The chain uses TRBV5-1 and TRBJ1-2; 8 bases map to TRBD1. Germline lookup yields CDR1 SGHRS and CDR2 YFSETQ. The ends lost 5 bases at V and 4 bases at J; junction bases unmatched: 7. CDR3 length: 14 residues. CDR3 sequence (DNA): TGCGCCAGCAGGACGACAGGGGACCTCTATGGCTACACCTTC. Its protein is CASRTTGDLYGYTF.

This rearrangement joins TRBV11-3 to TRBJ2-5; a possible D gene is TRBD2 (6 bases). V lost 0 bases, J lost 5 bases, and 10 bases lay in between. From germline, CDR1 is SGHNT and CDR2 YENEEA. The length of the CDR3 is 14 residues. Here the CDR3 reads CASSLDGAGETQYF. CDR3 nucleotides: TGTGCCAGCAGCTTAGATGGGGCGGGGGAGACCCAGTACTTC.

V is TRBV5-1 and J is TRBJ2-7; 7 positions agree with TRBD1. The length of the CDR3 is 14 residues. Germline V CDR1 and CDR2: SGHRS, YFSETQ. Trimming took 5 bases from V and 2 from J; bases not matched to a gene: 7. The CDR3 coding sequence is TGCGCCAGCAGGCGCACCGGGACAGCCTACGAGCAGTACTTC. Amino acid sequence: CASRRTGTAYEQYF.

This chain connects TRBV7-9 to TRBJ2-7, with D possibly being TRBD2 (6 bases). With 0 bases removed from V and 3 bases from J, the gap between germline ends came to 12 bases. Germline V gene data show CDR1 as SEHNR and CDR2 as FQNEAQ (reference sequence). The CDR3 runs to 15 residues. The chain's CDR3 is CASSLALAEDYEQYF. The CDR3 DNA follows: TGTGCCAGCAGCTTAGCATTAGCGGAAGACTACGAGCAGTACTTC. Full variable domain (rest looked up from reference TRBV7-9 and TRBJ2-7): DTGVSQNPRHKITKRGQNVTFRCDPISEHNRLYWYRQTLGQGPEFLTYFQNEAQLEKSRLLSDRFSAERPKGSFSTLEIQRTEQGDSAMYLCASSLALAEDYEQYFGPGTRLTVT.

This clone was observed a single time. The CDR3 protein is CASRGTSGGSRNEQFF. The CDR3 nucleotides read TGCGCCAGCAGAGGGACTAGCGGGGGGAGTCGGAATGAGCAGTTCTTC. The chain has TRBV10-2 and TRBJ2-1, with TRBD2 matching over 15 bases. CDR1 is WSHSY and CDR2 is SAAADI in the germline V gene. The CDR3 is 16 amino acids. V dropped 6 bases and J dropped 7; count of bases not matched to a gene: 7.

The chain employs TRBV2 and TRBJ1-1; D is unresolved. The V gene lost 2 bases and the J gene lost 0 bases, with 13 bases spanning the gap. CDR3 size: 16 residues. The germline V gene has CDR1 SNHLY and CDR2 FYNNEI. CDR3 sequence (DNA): TGTGCCAGCAGTGAACACCGTCAGCGTCTGAACACTGAAGCTTTCTTT. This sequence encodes CASSEHRQRLNTEAFF.

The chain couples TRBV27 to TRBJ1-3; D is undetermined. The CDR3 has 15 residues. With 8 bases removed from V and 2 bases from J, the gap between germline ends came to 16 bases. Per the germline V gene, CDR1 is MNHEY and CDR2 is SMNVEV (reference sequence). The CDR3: CASRRQAGTGNTIYF. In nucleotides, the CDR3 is TGTGCCAGCCGACGCCAGGCGGGGACTGGAAACACCATATATTTT.

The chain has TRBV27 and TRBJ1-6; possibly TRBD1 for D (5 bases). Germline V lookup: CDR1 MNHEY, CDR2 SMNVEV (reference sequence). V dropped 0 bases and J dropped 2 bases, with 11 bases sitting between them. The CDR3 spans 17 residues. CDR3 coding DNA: TGTGCCAGCAGTTTATCCGTGATGACAGCCTATAATTCACCCCTCCACTTT. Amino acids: CASSLSVMTAYNSPLHF.

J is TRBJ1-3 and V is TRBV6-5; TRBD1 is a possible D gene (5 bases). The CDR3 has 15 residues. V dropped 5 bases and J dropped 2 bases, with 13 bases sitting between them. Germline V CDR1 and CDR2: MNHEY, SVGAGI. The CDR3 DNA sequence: TGTGCCAGCAGTACCCCCGCAGGGACTGGAAACACCATATATTTT. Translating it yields CASSTPAGTGNTIYF.

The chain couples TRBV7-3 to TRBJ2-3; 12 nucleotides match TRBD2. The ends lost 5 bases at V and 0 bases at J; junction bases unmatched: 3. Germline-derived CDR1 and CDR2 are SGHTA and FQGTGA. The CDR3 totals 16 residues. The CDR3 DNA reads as TGTGCCAGCAGCGCCGGGACTAGCGGGAGCACAGATACGCAGTATTTT. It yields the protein CASSAGTSGSTDTQYF.

Here the CDR3 DNA reads TGTGCCAGCTCACCAAATAGCGGGAGGGGATTTGGCGAGCAGTACTTC. As protein: CASSPNSGRGFGEQYF. This sequence joins TRBV18 and TRBJ2-7; 11 nucleotides align to TRBD2. The CDR3 is made up of 16 amino acids. V shed 2 bases, J shed 6 bases, and the junction held 9 bases outside the gene matches. The V gene's germline CDR1 is KGHSH and CDR2 LQKENI.

CDR3: CASSLIAGSNTGELFF. Written as DNA, the CDR3 is TGCGCCAGCAGCCTTATAGCGGGATCTAACACCGGGGAGCTGTTTTTT. V is TRBV5-1 and J is TRBJ2-2, with 8 bases lining up with TRBD2. CDR1 is SGHRS and CDR2 is YFSETQ in the germline V gene. V gave up 4 bases and J gave up 2 bases; unmatched junction bases: 7. This CDR3 is 16 amino acids long.

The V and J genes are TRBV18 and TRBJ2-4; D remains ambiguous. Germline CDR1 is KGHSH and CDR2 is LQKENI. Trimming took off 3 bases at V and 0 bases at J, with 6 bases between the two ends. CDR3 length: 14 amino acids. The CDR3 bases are TGTGCCAGCTCACCGGCCCTAGCCAAAAACATTCAGTACTTC. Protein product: CASSPALAKNIQYF.

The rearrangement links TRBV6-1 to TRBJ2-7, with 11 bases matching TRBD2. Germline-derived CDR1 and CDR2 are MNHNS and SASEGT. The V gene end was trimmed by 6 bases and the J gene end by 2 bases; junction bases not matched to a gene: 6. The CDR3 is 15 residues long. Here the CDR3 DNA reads TGTGCCAGCAGGGGGATACTAGCGGGAGCCTACGAGCAGTACTTC. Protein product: CASRGILAGAYEQYF.

In DNA, the CDR3 is TGTGCCAGCAGCTTGGGAAAGCGGGTTAAGAACACCGGGGAGCTGTTTTTT. It specifies CASSLGKRVKNTGELFF. This chain uses TRBV5-4 with TRBJ2-2, with D possibly TRBD2 on 6 matching bases. CDR3 length: 17 amino acids. V lost 0 bases and J lost 1, with 13 bases in between. Germline loops: CDR1 SGHNT, CDR2 YYREEE (reference sequence).

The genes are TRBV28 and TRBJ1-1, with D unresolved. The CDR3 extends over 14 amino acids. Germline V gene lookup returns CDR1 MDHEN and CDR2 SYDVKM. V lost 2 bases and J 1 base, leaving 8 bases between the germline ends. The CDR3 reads CASSLENRNTEAFF. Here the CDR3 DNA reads TGTGCCAGCAGTTTAGAGAATCGGAACACTGAAGCTTTCTTT.

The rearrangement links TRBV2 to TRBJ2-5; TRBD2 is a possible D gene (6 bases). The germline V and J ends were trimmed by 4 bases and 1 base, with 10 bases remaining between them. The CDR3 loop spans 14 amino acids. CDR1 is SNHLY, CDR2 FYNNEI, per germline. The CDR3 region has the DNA TGTGCCAGCAGTGGGTGGGACTCCCAAGAGACCCAGTACTTC. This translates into CASSGWDSQETQYF.

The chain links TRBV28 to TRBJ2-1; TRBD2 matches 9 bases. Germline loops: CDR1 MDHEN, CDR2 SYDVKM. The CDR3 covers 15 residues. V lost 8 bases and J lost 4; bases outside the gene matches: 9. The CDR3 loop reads CASHYHSGGYNEQFF. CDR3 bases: TGTGCCAGCCACTATCATAGCGGGGGATACAATGAGCAGTTCTTC.

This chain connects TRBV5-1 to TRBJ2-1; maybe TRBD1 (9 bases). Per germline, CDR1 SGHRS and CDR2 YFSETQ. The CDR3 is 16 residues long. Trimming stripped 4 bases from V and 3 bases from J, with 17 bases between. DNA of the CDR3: TGCGCCAGCAGCCCGGGAGGGACAGGGTACTACAATGAGCAGTTCTTC. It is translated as CASSPGGTGYYNEQFF.